These T cell receptor beta chains were read from a single sample in a study of blood T cells in healthy people across ages. MiXCR, applied by TCRdb to the 5' RACE reads, yields one record per CDR3 protein. The sample records about 1.4 million distinct CDR3 sequences, roughly 60% being singletons. The specimen sequenced was blood. These receptors came from a man aged 18 to 29 in good health. The CDR3 runs from the conserved cysteine through the conserved F or W. The D gene is left open where the match is weak. Some rows mark clone size as missing; the rest say once, few, many or name a class of expanded clone.

TRBJ2-5 TRBV20-1 - - CSARALLGGEETQYF TGCAGTGCTAGAGCTCTCCTAGGCGGGGAAGAGACCCAGTACTTC
TRBJ2-3 TRBV6-1 - few CASDDGGGYTDTQYF TGTGCCAGCGATGATGGCGGGGGCTACACAGATACGCAGTATTTT
TRBJ2-7 TRBV10-3 TRBD1 - CAISGRTGPYEQYF TGTGCCATCAGTGGAAGGACAGGTCCCTACGAGCAGTACTTC
TRBJ1-6 TRBV10-3 - - CAISESGFENNSPLHF TGTGCCATCAGTGAGTCGGGATTTGAGAATAATTCACCCCTCCACTTT
TRBJ2-7 TRBV12-3/TRBV12-4 - - CASSSTGTQYEQYF TGTGCCAGCAGTAGCACCGGGACACAATACGAGCAGTACTTC
TRBJ1-4 TRBV29-1 - - CSVGGRMDEKLFF TGCAGCGTTGGGGGCAGAATGGATGAAAAACTGTTTTTT
TRBJ2-1 TRBV11-3 TRBD2 - CASSPSASGIHNEQFF TGTGCCAGCAGCCCATCGGCTAGCGGGATCCACAATGAGCAGTTCTTC
TRBJ1-2 TRBV28 - few CASYPTIYSGYTF TGTGCCAGCTATCCGACGATATACTCTGGCTACACCTTC
TRBJ1-2 TRBV7-9 TRBD1 - CASSLGQQRYGYTF TGTGCCAGCAGCTTGGGACAGCAGAGATATGGCTACACCTTC
TRBJ2-3 TRBV5-5 - - CASSLVPSLGVDTQYF TGTGCCAGCAGCTTGGTGCCCAGCTTGGGGGTGGATACGCAGTATTTT
TRBJ2-5 TRBV4-1 - - CASSHTRGEETQYF TGCGCCAGCAGCCATACGCGGGGTGAAGAGACCCAGTACTTC
TRBJ2-7 TRBV7-9 TRBD2 - CASSLVLAEDSYEQYF TGTGCCAGCAGCTTAGTTCTAGCGGAGGACTCCTACGAGCAGTACTTC
TRBJ2-1 TRBV4-2 - - CASSPKLGNEQFF TGTGCCAGCAGCCCCAAGTTAGGGAATGAGCAGTTCTTC
TRBJ2-7 TRBV19 TRBD1 once CASSGQGAMSYEQYF TGTGCCAGTAGTGGCCAGGGGGCGATGTCCTACGAGCAGTACTTC
TRBJ1-1 TRBV4-1 - - CASSPTGHGNTEAFF TGCGCCAGCAGCCCAACAGGACACGGGAACACTGAAGCTTTCTTT
TRBJ1-1 TRBV28 - once CASSPRLPADTEAFF TGTGCCAGCAGTCCCAGACTCCCCGCGGACACTGAAGCTTTCTTT
TRBJ2-5 TRBV29-1 TRBD2 few CSVRTSKETQYF TGCAGCGTCAGGACTAGTAAAGAGACCCAGTACTTC
TRBJ2-7 TRBV14 - - CASSQDRVRGDEQYF TGTGCCAGCAGCCAAGACAGGGTCCGAGGCGACGAGCAGTACTTC
TRBJ2-3 TRBV10-3 - few CAISEVSFDTQYF TGTGCCATCAGTGAAGTATCCTTCGATACGCAGTATTTT
TRBJ1-4 TRBV4-1 - once CASSQSAKQERLFF TGCGCCAGCAGCCAGTCGGCGAAACAGGAAAGACTGTTTTTT
TRBJ2-2 TRBV5-1 - many CASSSQGANTGELFF TGCGCCAGCAGCTCACAGGGCGCGAACACCGGGGAGCTGTTTTTT
TRBJ1-3 TRBV27 - - CASSFGLGNTIYF TGTGCCAGCAGTTTCGGCCTCGGAAACACCATATATTTT
TRBJ2-7 TRBV10-3 TRBD2 - CAISPGTSGSYEQYF TGTGCCATCAGTCCCGGGACTAGCGGCTCCTACGAGCAGTACTTC
TRBJ2-2 TRBV4-2 - - CASSQDDQPTGELFF TGTGCCAGCAGCCAAGATGACCAGCCCACCGGGGAGCTGTTTTTT
TRBJ2-5 TRBV20-1 - - CSARDPGFTAGETQYF TGCAGTGCTAGAGATCCGGGCTTTACCGCGGGAGAGACCCAGTACTTC
TRBJ2-1 TRBV7-9 TRBD2 - CASSLVAGLGNNEQFF TGTGCCAGCAGCTTAGTAGCGGGGTTGGGTAACAATGAGCAGTTCTTC
TRBJ1-2 TRBV20-1 - - CSALRGGRNGDGYTF TGCAGTGCTCTAAGGGGAGGGAGGAATGGGGATGGCTACACCTTC
TRBJ2-1 TRBV3-1 TRBD2 few CASSQGLAGVGNEQFF TGCGCCAGCAGCCAAGGGCTAGCGGGAGTTGGGAATGAGCAGTTCTTC
TRBJ1-1 TRBV29-1 - - CSVALRNTEAFF TGCAGCGTTGCACTCAGGAACACTGAAGCTTTCTTT